Below, 11 T cell receptor beta chains from the same sample are listed, as sequenced in a study of blood T cells in healthy people across ages. With a J-beta primer mix and a sample-barcoded 5' primer, a second PCR ran about 6 to 11 cycles. One entry per CDR3 protein results from TCRdb running MiXCR on the 5' RACE reads. The repertoire consists of fewer than 1,000,000 distinct CDR3 sequences, with around 45% occurring once and the leading ten covering approximately 20%. The sequenced sample was blood. All receptors come from a man aged 60-69 years in good health.

This clonotype has at least ten counts. J is TRBJ2-7 and V is TRBV6-5; 10 bases line up with TRBD1. From germline, CDR1 is MNHEY and CDR2 SVGAGI. V trimming: 4 bases; J trimming: 2 bases; junction bases outside the gene matches: 11. There are 17 residues in the CDR3. CDR3 sequence reads: CASSSHKTDRGAYEQYF. The CDR3 region has the DNA TGTGCCAGCAGTTCCCATAAGACGGACAGGGGGGCCTACGAGCAGTACTTC.

This clonotype was counted many times. The rearrangement joins TRBV29-1 to TRBJ2-7, with D tentatively TRBD2 (7 bases). Germline values: CDR1 SQVTM, CDR2 ANQGSEA. V gave up 7 bases and J gave up 1 base, with 20 bases separating them. This CDR3 is 15 amino acids long. This CDR3 is CSAEVAGAKSYEQYF. CDR3 sequence (DNA): TGCAGCGCAGAGGTGGCGGGGGCGAAATCCTACGAGCAGTACTTC.

This clonotype occurred once. V usage is TRBV2 and J usage is TRBJ1-4, with D hard to call. Per germline, CDR1 SNHLY and CDR2 FYNNEI. With 2 bases removed from V and 6 bases from J, the gap between germline ends came to 13 bases. The CDR3 totals 15 residues. This chain's CDR3 is CASSESGVDHEKLFF. CDR3 DNA: TGTGCCAGCAGTGAATCTGGGGTGGACCATGAAAAACTGTTTTTT.

The rearrangement uses TRBV29-1 and TRBJ2-1; a weak D match, TRBD2 (7 bases). CDR3 length: 13 amino acids. V lost 7 bases and J lost 9, with 19 bases in between. The germline V gene encodes CDR1 SQVTM and CDR2 ANQGSEA. The DNA of the CDR3 is TGCAGCGGGAGGGGTGGGGGGGCGAGTGAGCAGTTCTTC. Its translation is CSGRGGGASEQFF.

This rearrangement joins TRBV12-3 or TRBV12-4 to TRBJ2-3, with D possibly matching TRBD2 (5 bases). V lost 5 bases to trimming and J lost 4 bases, with 13 bases between them. CDR3 size: 14 residues. CDR3 DNA sequence: TGTGCCAGCAGTGTCAGAGCGAGGGCAGATACGCAGTATTTT. This translates into CASSVRARADTQYF.

This chain joins TRBV5-1 and TRBJ1-2; TRBD1 agrees at 7 bases. The V gene end was trimmed by 3 bases and the J gene end by 4 bases; junction bases not matched to a gene: 9. CDR3 length: 15 residues. The germline CDR1 and CDR2 sequences are SGHRS and YFSETQ. The CDR3, as DNA: TGCGCCAGCAGCTCGGCCCCGGGACAGAGCTATGGCTACACCTTC. Translated, it gives CASSSAPGQSYGYTF.

The rearrangement links TRBV12-3 or TRBV12-4 to TRBJ1-4; D is possibly TRBD1 (6 bases). The CDR3 contains 15 residues. The germline V and J ends were trimmed by 5 bases and 6 bases, with 16 bases remaining between them. The CDR3 nucleotides are TGTGCCAGCAGTCTTCTGGGGGCTGGGGATGAAAAACTGTTTTTT. Translation gives CASSLLGAGDEKLFF.

The CDR3 region is CASSPSGPGELFF. For the CDR3, the DNA is TGTGCCAGCAGCCCTTCGGGTCCCGGGGAGCTGTTTTTT. The V and J genes are TRBV7-3 and TRBJ2-2; D unresolved. The V end lost 5 bases, the J end lost 6 bases, and 10 bases lay between the germline ends. Germline CDR1 SGHTA, CDR2 FQGTGA. CDR3 length: 13 residues.

J is TRBJ2-5 and V is TRBV4-3, with 10 bases identical to TRBD1. J lost 8 bases, V lost 3 bases, and 6 bases had no gene match. Germline assignment: CDR1 LGHNA and CDR2 YSLEER. The length of the CDR3 is 14 residues. This CDR3 is CASSQTGGLSTQYF. CDR3 DNA sequence: TGCGCCAGCAGCCAGACAGGGGGCCTAAGCACCCAGTACTTC.

The CDR3 nucleotides read TGCGCCAGCAGCCAAAATGTTGAACAGGGGAATGAAAAACTGTTTTTT. Its protein is CASSQNVEQGNEKLFF. The chain links TRBV4-3 to TRBJ1-4; TRBD1 matches 7 bases. With 2 bases clipped from V and 5 bases from J, the junction kept 8 bases outside the gene matches. Germline CDR1 LGHNA, CDR2 YSLEER. This CDR3 spans 16 amino acids.

The gene calls are TRBV5-1 and TRBJ2-1; 8 bases line up with TRBD1. CDR1 and CDR2 from the germline V gene are SGHRS and YFSETQ. V was clipped by 0 bases and J by 4 bases; unmatched bases: 6. The CDR3 totals 16 residues. For the CDR3, the DNA is TGCGCCAGCAGCTTGGCCCCAGGGGGCATGTACAATGAGCAGTTCTTC. Translation: CASSLAPGGMYNEQFF.